One sample yielded the 16 T cell receptor beta chains listed below, sequenced in a study of T cell repertoires in cytomegalovirus infection. TCRdb passed the reads through MiXCR, listing each CDR3 protein once. The repertoire holds under 800,000 distinct CDR3 sequences, with about 24% as singletons. Sequencing was done on a sample of CD8+ T cells from PBMCs. The receptors were sampled from a human donor in good health (CMV status not recorded). Some clones in this sample may be carry-over from other donors' samples.

This clonotype was detected ten times or more. J is TRBJ1-6 and V is TRBV7-9; the D is unclear. The CDR3 totals 12 residues. Germline lookup yields CDR1 SEHNR and CDR2 FQNEAQ (reference sequence). V was trimmed by 4 bases and J by 7 bases, leaving 5 bases between them. As DNA, the CDR3 is TGTGCCAGCAGCTACCTAAATTCACCCCTCCACTTT. Residues: CASSYLNSPLHF.

This clonotype was counted only a few times. The chain has TRBV5-6 and TRBJ2-3, with D perhaps TRBD2 (6 bases). The CDR3 sequence is 18 residues long. Germline V gene lookup returns CDR1 SGHDT and CDR2 YYEEEE. V shed 4 bases and J shed 1 base, with 22 bases lying between them. The chain's CDR3 is CASSARDSTRGGTDTQYF. Written as DNA, the CDR3 is TGTGCCAGCAGCGCGCGGGACTCCACCCGAGGGGGCACAGATACGCAGTATTTT.

As to this clonotype: Germline and junction disagree at one end, which may indicate a read error. The chain links TRBV7-4 to TRBJ1-2, with D uncertain. The germline V gene has CDR1 SGHVT and CDR2 SQSDAQ. The CDR3 is 14 amino acids. As DNA, the CDR3 is TGTGTCAGCAGCTTAATCGGGAGAACCTATGGCTACACCTTC. Translating gives CVSSLIGRTYGYTF.

A note on this clonotype: One junction end disagrees with the germline gene, perhaps due to a read error. The chain has TRBV28 and TRBJ1-6, with a possible D match to TRBD1 (6 bases). From germline, CDR1 is MDHEN and CDR2 SYDVKM. The CDR3 length is 15 residues. The CDR3 protein is CVSSFRGEDNSPLHF. In DNA form, the CDR3 reads TGTGTCAGCAGTTTCAGGGGAGAGGATAATTCACCCCTCCACTTT. Based on the CDR3 plus reference TRBV28 and TRBJ1-6, the full variable domain is DVKVTQSSRYLVKRTGEKVFLECVQDMDHENMFWYRQDPGLGLRLIYFSYDVKMKEKGDIPEGYSVSREKKERFSLILESASTNQTSMYLCVSSFRGEDNSPLHFGNGTRLTVT.

This clonotype was observed at least ten times. The chain combines TRBV7-9 with TRBJ2-7, with D maybe TRBD2 (5 bases). The germline V and J ends were trimmed by 5 bases and 2 bases, with 16 bases remaining between them. Germline values: CDR1 SEHNR, CDR2 FQNEAQ (reference sequence). The CDR3 extends over 15 amino acids. CDR3 coding DNA: TGTGCCAGCAGCCAGCGGTCGGGCACCACCTACGAGCAGTACTTC. Translating it yields CASSQRSGTTYEQYF.

The rearrangement links TRBV7-3 to TRBJ1-1, with TRBD1 matching 8 bases. Germline values: CDR1 SGHTA, CDR2 FQGTGA. The CDR3 is 15 amino acids. J was trimmed by 3 bases and V by 5 bases; bases with no gene match: 8. The CDR3, as DNA: TGTGCCAGCAGCCCGGACAGGGAGTACGACACTGAAGCTTTCTTT. Amino acids: CASSPDREYDTEAFF.

J is TRBJ2-3 and V is TRBV7-9, with D possibly TRBD1 on 8 matching bases. The CDR3 is 15 amino acids. The germline V gene has CDR1 SEHNR and CDR2 FQNEAQ (reference sequence). DNA for the CDR3: TGTGCTGGTTGGACGGACAGGGAGGGGGTAGATACGCAGTATTTT. Protein product: CAGWTDREGVDTQYF.

This chain connects TRBV6-2 or TRBV6-3 to TRBJ1-1; D is perhaps TRBD1 (5 bases). V shed 2 bases and J shed 0 bases, with 7 bases lying between them. Per the germline V gene, CDR1 is MNHEY and CDR2 is SVGEGT. The CDR3 is 14 amino acids. Here the CDR3 reads CASSYDSMNTEAFF. DNA of the CDR3: TGTGCCAGCAGTTACGACAGCATGAACACTGAAGCTTTCTTT.

This clonotype was observed a handful of times. The chain uses TRBV7-3 and TRBJ1-6; no clear D. V was cut by 2 bases and J by 7 bases, with 15 bases left in between. Germline V gives CDR1 SGHTA, CDR2 FQGTGA. CDR3 length: 16 residues. The CDR3: CASSLLRRGRNSPLHF. The CDR3 DNA is TGTGCCAGCAGCTTATTACGCAGAGGGCGAAATTCACCCCTCCACTTT.

For the CDR3, the DNA is TGCGCCAGCAGCTCTACGACTGGTGCAGATACGCAGTATTTT. This translates into CASSSTTGADTQYF. The rearrangement joins TRBV5-1 to TRBJ2-3; D uncertain. V lost 3 bases and J 4 bases, leaving 12 bases between the germline ends. The CDR3 consists of 14 residues. Germline CDR1 SGHRS, CDR2 YFSETQ.

This chain joins TRBV2 and TRBJ2-7; possible D gene TRBD1, 7 bases. Trimming took 6 bases from V and 2 from J, leaving 11 bases between them. The CDR3 runs to 13 residues. Germline CDR1 reads SNHLY; CDR2 reads FYNNEI. The CDR3 nucleotides are TGTGCCAGCAGCGGGGGACAGCCCTACGAGCAGTACTTC. The encoded protein is CASSGGQPYEQYF.

This clonotype was picked up many times. The chain has TRBV7-2 and TRBJ2-2; D not certain. The V gene's germline CDR1 is SGHTA and CDR2 FQGNSA. The CDR3 is 12 residues long. Trimming took off 8 bases at V and 6 bases at J, with 10 bases between the two ends. The CDR3 sequence: CASRWESGELFF. The DNA for the CDR3 is TGTGCCAGCCGGTGGGAATCCGGGGAGCTGTTTTTT.

This clonotype has ten or more counts. This chain connects TRBV19 to TRBJ2-7, with 7 positions matching TRBD2. V shed 8 bases, J shed 1 base, and the junction held 11 bases outside the gene matches. The CDR3 has 15 residues. The germline CDR1 and CDR2 sequences are LNHDA and SQIVND (reference sequence). The CDR3 here is CASSPFAGVSYEQYF. For the CDR3, the DNA is TGTGCCAGTTCCCCTTTCGCGGGGGTGTCCTACGAGCAGTACTTC.

This clonotype showed up many times. The CDR3 reads CASSLIPQHEQYV. CDR3 coding DNA: TGTGCCAGCAGCTTAATCCCCCAACACGAGCAGTACGTC. The J gene is TRBJ2-7, the V gene TRBV7-2; D uncertain. V was cut by 2 bases and J by 5 bases, with 10 bases left in between. The CDR3 is 13 residues long. The germline V gene encodes CDR1 SGHTA and CDR2 FQGNSA.

This clonotype has a count of ten or more. This chain joins TRBV19 and TRBJ1-1; D unresolved. CDR3 size: 16 residues. Germline lookup yields CDR1 LNHDA and CDR2 SQIVND (reference sequence). Trimming removed 5 bases at V and 1 base at J, with 17 bases between. CDR3 bases: TGTGCCAGTAGTCCCCGACCTGGGAGGTGGAACACTGAAGCTTTCTTT. It yields the protein CASSPRPGRWNTEAFF.

This clonotype was counted between two and nine times. The rearrangement uses TRBV7-9 and TRBJ2-1; D possibly corresponds to TRBD1 (6 bases). The germline V gene has CDR1 SEHNR and CDR2 FQNEAQ (reference sequence). V shed 6 bases and J shed 0 bases, with 12 bases lying between them. The CDR3 runs 15 residues. CDR3 region: CASSRTASSYNEQFF. The CDR3 DNA is TGTGCCAGCAGTCGGACAGCAAGCTCCTACAATGAGCAGTTCTTC.